This T cell receptor beta chain was recorded in a study of post-analysis software for immune sequencing data (dated by TCRdb to about 2015). Regarding the study in general: Relapsing-remitting, secondary progressive and progressive-relapsing multiple sclerosis were recorded as disease courses, and subtype annotation was lacking for some patients. The patient repertoires were set against under 13 previously published healthy control repertoires from donors whose ages ranged from roughly 6 to 26 years. A subset of samples was prepared in parallel using single-end sample barcoding, then pooled and co-amplified after Illumina adapter ligation.

Results and caveats for the whole study, not just this receptor: When samples were clustered directly using the F measure, samples prepared in the same batch co-clustered strongly, which prompted a batch-effect correction. Significantly lower normalized Chao1 diversity was found in multiple sclerosis patients than in controls, suggesting substantial peripheral T-cell clonal expansion. The control group was slightly older than the multiple sclerosis patient group.

Receptor amplification or capture employed PCR. These reads were obtained on an Illumina HiSeq 2500. To reduce PCR and sequencing biases, unique molecular identifiers were incorporated into the TCR beta cDNA libraries. Every 1 to 10 million input T cells yielded 500,000 or so cDNA molecules, meaning each molecule approximated one T cell. Patient libraries were prepared and sequenced with the same protocol used for the earlier healthy control dataset. Within a given batch, samples were prepared together, multiplexed and sequenced on the same HiSeq lane. In the original analysis: Raw barcoded reads were processed with MIGEC, and single-read molecular identifier groups were discarded before consensus assembly and CDR3 extraction. Clonotype tables were post-analysed with VDJtools, and diversity was normalized by down-sampling all datasets to the smallest sample size. Repertoire overlap clustering matched CDR3 amino acid but not nucleotide sequences to correct batch-related cross-sample contamination. The public sequencing data were trimmed at Q25 with fastp and processed into clonotypes with MiXCR by TCRdb, which kept only in-frame beta chains. Here each entry gathers all rows of one CDR3 protein and keeps the most common genes and DNA. The V and J calls come from TCRdb's annotation, not from the publication. In all, the sample holds about 620,000 distinct CDR3 sequences, and 40% to 50% of those were seen once. The leading ten clones occupy under 2% of the sample.

This clonotype was seen just once. Which antigen it targets is not known. Base qualities are missing; no much larger clone stands one base away. To demonstrate the VDJtools post-analysis software, TCR beta repertoires were profiled from the peripheral blood of more than 10 young patients with multiple sclerosis. The multiple sclerosis patients were children and adolescents ranging in age from roughly 6 to 16 years. The sequence was collected from a girl aged 5-17 years with multiple sclerosis. Input material: blood.

The DNA sequence reads TGTGCCAGCAGATCCCGACCCGGTTACAATGAGCAGTTCTTC. Its protein reads: CASRSRPGYNEQFF. This receptor chain uses TRBV6-5 and TRBJ2-1; there is no confident call for the D gene. From its cysteine to its phenylalanine, the CDR3 spans 14 amino acids. Just CDR3 DNA is preserved here, 42 bases in frame from base 1. Trimming costs V 6 bases and J 4 bases, and their ends lie 13 bases apart. Sequences MNHEY (CDR1) and SVGAGI (CDR2) are obtained from the germline V gene.